The T cell receptor beta chain described here comes from a study of shared clonotypes between healthy human individuals. Whole-study findings and limits: The study found lower generation probabilities in non-shared clonotypes than in those shared by all four donors.

On this clone itself: The antigen is undetermined.

Repertoires were generated with immunoSEQ multiplex PCR, while TCRdb's copy carries only in-frame clones and drops some. Among 1 million to 1.3 million clones, more than 75% were seen once, and the ten largest hold roughly 0.55%. All participating donors were Caucasian adults from Nashville, Tennessee. The receptor was isolated from a young man in good health. Some clones in this sample may be carry-over from other donors' samples. The sample taken for sequencing was memory CD4+ T cells from PBMCs. Subset specified: CD45RA-negative fraction.

The CDR3 spells CASSYPSAAYEQYF. The DNA for the CDR3 is TGTGCCAGTAGTTACCCAAGCGCCGCCTACGAGCAGTACTTC. The rearrangement uses TRBV19 and TRBJ2-7; D is uncertain. Between the trimmed V and J ends, which lost 5 bases and 2 bases, there was a span of 13 bases. This CDR3 region has 14 residues. CDR1 and CDR2 from the germline V gene are LNHDA and SQIVND (reference sequence).